The T cell receptor beta chain under discussion was sequenced for a study of T-cell reconstitution after alpha-beta-depleted transplantation in children. Study-wide findings and caveats: From surviving recipient T cells and thymic progenitors came the high day-60 TCRbeta diversity observed in some patients. At around two months after transplant, the alpha-beta T cells were reportedly derived from several hundred expanded clones that came from non-depleted graft cells.

The CDR3 has 20 residues. V was pared by 1 base and J by 0 bases, with 25 bases between. Per the germline V gene, CDR1 is DFQATT and CDR2 is SNEGSKA (reference sequence). A word on this clonotype: Antigen: not known.

As it was prepared, the TCRbeta library received unique molecular identifiers. A single record per CDR3 protein comes from TCRdb applying MiXCR to the PCR reads. The table includes tens of thousands of distinct CDR3 sequences, roughly 52% detected once. The chain couples TRBV20-1 to TRBJ2-4; D remains ambiguous. This sequence was found in a boy in the first two years of life with SCID, due to receive a stem cell transplant. Sequences were derived from peripheral blood, sampled before TCRalphabeta/CD19-depleted stem cell transplant. The CDR3 here is CSARALHRSLVDPAKNIQYF. DNA for the CDR3: TGCAGTGCTAGAGCCTTGCATCGGAGCCTAGTCGATCCAGCCAAAAACATTCAGTACTTC.